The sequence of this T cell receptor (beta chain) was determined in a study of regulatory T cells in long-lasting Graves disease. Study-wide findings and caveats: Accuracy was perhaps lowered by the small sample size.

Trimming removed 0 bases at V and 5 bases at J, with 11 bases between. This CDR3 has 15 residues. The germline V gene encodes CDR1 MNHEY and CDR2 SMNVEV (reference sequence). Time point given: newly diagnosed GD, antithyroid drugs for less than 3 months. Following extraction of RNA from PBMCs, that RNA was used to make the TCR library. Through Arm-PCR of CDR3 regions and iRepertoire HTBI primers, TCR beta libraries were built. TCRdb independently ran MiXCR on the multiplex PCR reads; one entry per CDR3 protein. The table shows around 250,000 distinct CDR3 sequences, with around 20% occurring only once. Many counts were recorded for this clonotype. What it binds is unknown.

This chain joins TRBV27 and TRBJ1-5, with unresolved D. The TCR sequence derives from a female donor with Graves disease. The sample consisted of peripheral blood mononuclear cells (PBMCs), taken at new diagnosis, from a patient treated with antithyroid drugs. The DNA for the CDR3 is TGTGCCAGCAGTTTATCGTATGGGGAAGATCAGCCCCAGCATTTT. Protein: CASSLSYGEDQPQHF.